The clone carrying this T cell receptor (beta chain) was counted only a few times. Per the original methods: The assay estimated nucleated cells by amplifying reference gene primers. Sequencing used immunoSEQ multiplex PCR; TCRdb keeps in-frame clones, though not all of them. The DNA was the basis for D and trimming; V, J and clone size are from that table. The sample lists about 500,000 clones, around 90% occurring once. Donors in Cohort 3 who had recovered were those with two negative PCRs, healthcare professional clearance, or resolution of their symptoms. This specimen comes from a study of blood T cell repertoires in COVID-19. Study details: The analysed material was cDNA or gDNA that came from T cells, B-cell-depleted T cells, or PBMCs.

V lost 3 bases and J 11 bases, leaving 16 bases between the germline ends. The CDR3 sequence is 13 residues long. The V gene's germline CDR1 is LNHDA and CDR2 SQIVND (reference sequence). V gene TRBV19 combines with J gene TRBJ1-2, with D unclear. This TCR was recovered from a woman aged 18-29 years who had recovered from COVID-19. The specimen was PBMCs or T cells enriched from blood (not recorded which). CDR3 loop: CASSIPQDSKYTF. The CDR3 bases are TGTGCCAGTAGTATTCCCCAGGACTCCAAGTACACCTTC.